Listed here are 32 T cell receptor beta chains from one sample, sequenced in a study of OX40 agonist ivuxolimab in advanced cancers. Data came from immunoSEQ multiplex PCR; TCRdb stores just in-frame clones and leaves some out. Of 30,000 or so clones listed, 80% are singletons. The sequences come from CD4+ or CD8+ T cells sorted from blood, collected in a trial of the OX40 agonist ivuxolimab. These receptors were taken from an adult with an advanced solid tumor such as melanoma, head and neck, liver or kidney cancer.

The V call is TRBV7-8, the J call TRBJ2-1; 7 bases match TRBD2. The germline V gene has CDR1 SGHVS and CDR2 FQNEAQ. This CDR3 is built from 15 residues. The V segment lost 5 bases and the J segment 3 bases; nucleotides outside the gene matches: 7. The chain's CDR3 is CASSPPRTSYNEQFF. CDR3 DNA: TGTGCCAGCAGCCCCCCGCGGACTAGCTACAATGAGCAGTTCTTC.

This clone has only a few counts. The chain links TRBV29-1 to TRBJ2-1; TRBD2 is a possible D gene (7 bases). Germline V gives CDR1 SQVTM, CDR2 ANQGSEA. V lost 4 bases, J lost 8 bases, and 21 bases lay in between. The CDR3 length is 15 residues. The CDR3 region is CSVGALGGGFDEQFF. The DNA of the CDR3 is TGCAGCGTTGGGGCCCTAGGGGGAGGGTTCGATGAGCAGTTCTTC.

This chain's CDR3 is CASSPLGLAAETQYF. The CDR3, as DNA: TGTGCCAGCAGCCCCCTCGGACTAGCGGCTGAGACCCAGTACTTC. The V gene is TRBV7-3, the J gene TRBJ2-5, with 10 bases fitting TRBD2. The CDR3 totals 15 residues. V dropped 5 bases and J dropped 5; count of bases not matched to a gene: 8. Per germline, CDR1 SGHTA and CDR2 FQGTGA.

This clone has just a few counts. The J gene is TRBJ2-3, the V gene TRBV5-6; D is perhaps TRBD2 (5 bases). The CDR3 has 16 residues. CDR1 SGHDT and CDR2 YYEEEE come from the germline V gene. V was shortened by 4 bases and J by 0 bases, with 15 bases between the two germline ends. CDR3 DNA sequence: TGTGCCAGCAGCGCGACACTAGTGACTAGCACAGATACGCAGTATTTT. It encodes CASSATLVTSTDTQYF.

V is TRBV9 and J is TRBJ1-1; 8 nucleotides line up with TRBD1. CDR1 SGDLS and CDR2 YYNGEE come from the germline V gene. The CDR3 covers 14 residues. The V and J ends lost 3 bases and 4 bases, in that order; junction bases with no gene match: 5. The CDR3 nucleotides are TGTGCCAGCAGCGGGGGACAGGACAGCACTGAAGCTTTCTTT. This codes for CASSGGQDSTEAFF. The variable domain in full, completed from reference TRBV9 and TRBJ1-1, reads DSGVTQTPKHLITATGQRVTLRCSPRSGDLSVYWYQQSLDQGLQFLIQYYNGEERAKGNILERFSAQQFPDLHSELNLSSLELGDSALYFCASSGGQDSTEAFFGQGTRLTVV.

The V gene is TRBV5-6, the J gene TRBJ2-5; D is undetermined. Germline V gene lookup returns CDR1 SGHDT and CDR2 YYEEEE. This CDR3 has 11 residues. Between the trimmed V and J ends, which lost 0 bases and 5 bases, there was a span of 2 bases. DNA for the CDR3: TGTGCCAGCAGCTTGGACGAGACCCAGTACTTC. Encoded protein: CASSLDETQYF.

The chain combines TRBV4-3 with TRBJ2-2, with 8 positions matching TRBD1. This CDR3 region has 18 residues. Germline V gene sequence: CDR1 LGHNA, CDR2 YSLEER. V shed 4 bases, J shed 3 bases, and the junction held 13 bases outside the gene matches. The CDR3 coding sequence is TGCGCCAGCAGCCTAGATCCCGTGACAGGGGCTCACACCGGGGAGCTGTTTTTT. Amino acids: CASSLDPVTGAHTGELFF.

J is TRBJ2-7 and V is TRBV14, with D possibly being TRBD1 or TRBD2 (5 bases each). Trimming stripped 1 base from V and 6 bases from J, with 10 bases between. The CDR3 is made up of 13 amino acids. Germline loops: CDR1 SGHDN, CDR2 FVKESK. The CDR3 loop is CASSQVSGTEQYF. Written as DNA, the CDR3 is TGTGCCAGCAGCCAAGTGTCTGGGACCGAGCAGTACTTC.

In DNA, the CDR3 is TGTGCCAGCAGCTTAGGCAGGGCCGAGCAGTACTTC. Encoded protein: CASSLGRAEQYF. This chain uses TRBV7-9 with TRBJ2-7; the D gene is possibly TRBD1 (5 bases). Trimming pared 1 base from V and 6 bases from J, leaving 7 bases between. CDR1 SEHNR and CDR2 FQNEAQ come from the germline V gene (reference sequence). The CDR3 is 12 amino acids.

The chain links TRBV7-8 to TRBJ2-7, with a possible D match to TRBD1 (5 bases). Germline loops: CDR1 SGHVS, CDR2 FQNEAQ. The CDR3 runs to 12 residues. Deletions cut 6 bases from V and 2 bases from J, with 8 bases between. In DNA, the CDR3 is TGTGCCAGCAGTCGACAGACCTACGAGCAGTACTTC. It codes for CASSRQTYEQYF.

CDR3 DNA sequence: TGTGCCAGCAGTGAAGCTGCGGGAAGAGGCTACACCTTC. Residues: CASSEAAGRGYTF. This chain uses TRBV6-1 with TRBJ1-2; no clear D. This CDR3 is built from 13 residues. Trimming stripped 0 bases from V and 8 bases from J, with 10 bases between. CDR1 and CDR2 from the germline V gene are MNHNS and SASEGT.

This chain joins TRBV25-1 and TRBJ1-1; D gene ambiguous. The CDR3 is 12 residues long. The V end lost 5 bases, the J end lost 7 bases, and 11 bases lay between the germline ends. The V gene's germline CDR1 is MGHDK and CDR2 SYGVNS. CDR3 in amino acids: CASSLPLGEAFF. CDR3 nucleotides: TGTGCCAGCAGTTTGCCCCTCGGTGAAGCTTTCTTT. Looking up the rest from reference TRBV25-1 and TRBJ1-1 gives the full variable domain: EADIYQTPRYLVIGTGKKITLECSQTMGHDKMYWYQQDPGMELHLIHYSYGVNSTEKGDLSSESTVSRIRTEHFPLTLESARPSHTSQYLCASSLPLGEAFFGQGTRLTVV.

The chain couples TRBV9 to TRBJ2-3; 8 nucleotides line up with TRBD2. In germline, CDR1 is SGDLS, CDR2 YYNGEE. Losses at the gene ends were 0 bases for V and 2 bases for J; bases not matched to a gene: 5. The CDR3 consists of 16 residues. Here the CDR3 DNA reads TGTGCCAGCAGCGTAGAGGTCGGGGGGGCCACAGATACGCAGTATTTT. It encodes CASSVEVGGATDTQYF.

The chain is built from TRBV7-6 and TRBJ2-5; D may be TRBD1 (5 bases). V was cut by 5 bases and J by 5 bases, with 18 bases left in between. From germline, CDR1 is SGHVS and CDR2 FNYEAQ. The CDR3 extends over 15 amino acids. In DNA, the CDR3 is TGTGCCAGCAGCCCGGAAGGGGTCGGGCGGGAGACCCAGTACTTC. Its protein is CASSPEGVGRETQYF.

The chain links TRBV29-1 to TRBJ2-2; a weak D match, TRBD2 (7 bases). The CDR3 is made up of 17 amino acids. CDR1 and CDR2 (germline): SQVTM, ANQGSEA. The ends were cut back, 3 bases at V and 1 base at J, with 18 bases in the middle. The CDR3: CSVESGGGAQNTGELFF. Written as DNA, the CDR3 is TGCAGCGTTGAGTCGGGGGGCGGGGCTCAGAACACCGGGGAGCTGTTTTTT.

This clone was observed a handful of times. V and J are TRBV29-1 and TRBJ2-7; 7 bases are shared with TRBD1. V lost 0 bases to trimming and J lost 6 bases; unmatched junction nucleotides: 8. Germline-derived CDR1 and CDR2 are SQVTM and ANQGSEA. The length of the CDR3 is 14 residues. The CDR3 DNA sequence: TGCAGCGTTGAAGAGGTGAACAGGGGCGGCGAGCAGTACTTC. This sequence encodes CSVEEVNRGGEQYF.

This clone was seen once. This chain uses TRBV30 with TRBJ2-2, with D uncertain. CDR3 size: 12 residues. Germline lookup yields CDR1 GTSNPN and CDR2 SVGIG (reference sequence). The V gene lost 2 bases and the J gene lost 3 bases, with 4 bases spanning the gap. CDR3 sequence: CAWSPYTGELFF. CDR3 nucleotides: TGTGCCTGGAGTCCTTACACCGGGGAGCTGTTTTTT.

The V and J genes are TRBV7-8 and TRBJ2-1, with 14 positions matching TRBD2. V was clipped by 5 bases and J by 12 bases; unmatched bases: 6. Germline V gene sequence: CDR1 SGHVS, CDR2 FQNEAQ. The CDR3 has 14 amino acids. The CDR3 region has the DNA TGTGCCAGCAGCCTGGGGACTAGCGGGGGACGGCAGTTCTTC. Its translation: CASSLGTSGGRQFF.

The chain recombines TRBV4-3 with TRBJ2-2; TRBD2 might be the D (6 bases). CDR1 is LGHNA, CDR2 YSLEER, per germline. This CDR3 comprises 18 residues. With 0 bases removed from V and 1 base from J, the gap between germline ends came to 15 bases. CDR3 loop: CASSQDSLGGWNTGELFF. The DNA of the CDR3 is TGCGCCAGCAGCCAAGATAGTCTGGGGGGATGGAACACCGGGGAGCTGTTTTTT.

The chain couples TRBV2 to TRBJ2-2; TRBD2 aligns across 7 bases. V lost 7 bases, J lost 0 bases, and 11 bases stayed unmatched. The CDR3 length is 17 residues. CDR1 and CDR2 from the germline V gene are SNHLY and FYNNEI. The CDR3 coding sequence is TGTGCCAGCAAGGAGGGGCTAGCGGAAACGAACACCGGGGAGCTGTTTTTT. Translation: CASKEGLAETNTGELFF.

CDR3 region: CASSSSTDRIAYGYTF. As DNA, the CDR3 is TGTGCCAGCAGCTCGTCAACAGACAGAATCGCCTATGGCTACACCTTC. This chain joins TRBV7-9 and TRBJ1-2; weak D call: TRBD1 (5 bases). Between the trimmed V and J ends, which lost 4 bases and 4 bases, there was a span of 19 bases. Germline CDR1 is SEHNR and CDR2 is FQNEAQ (reference sequence). The CDR3 spans 16 residues.

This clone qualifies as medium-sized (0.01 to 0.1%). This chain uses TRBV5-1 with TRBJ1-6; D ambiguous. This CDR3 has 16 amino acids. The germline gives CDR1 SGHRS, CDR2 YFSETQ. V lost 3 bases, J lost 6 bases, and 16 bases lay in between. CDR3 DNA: TGCGCCAGCAGCTCGAAGACTCTTGAGTCTAATTCACCCCTCCACTTT. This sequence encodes CASSSKTLESNSPLHF.

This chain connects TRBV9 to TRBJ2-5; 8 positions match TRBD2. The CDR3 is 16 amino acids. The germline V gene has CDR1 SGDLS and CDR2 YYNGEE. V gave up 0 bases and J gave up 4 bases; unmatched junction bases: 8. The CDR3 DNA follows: TGTGCCAGCAGCGTAGTCCCTAGCGGGCCCCGAGAGACCCAGTACTTC. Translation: CASSVVPSGPRETQYF.

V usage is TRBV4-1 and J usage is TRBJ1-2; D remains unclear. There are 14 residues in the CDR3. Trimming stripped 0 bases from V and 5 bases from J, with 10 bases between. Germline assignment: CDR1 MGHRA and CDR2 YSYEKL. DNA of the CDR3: TGCGCCAGCAGCCAAGAGAACTGGGGTTATGGCTACACCTTC. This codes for CASSQENWGYGYTF.

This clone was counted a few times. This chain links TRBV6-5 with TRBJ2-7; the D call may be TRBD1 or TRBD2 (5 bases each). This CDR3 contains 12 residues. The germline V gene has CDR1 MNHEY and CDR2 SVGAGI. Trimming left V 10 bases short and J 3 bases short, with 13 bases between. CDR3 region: CATTYGGYEQYF. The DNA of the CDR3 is TGTGCCACCACTTATGGGGGCTACGAGCAGTACTTC.

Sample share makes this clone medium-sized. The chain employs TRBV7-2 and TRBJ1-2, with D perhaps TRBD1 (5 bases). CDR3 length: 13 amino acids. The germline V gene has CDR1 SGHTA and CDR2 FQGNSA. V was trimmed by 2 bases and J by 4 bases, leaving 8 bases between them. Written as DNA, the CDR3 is TGTGCCAGCAGCTTAAGGGGAGGCTATGGCTACACCTTC. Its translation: CASSLRGGYGYTF.

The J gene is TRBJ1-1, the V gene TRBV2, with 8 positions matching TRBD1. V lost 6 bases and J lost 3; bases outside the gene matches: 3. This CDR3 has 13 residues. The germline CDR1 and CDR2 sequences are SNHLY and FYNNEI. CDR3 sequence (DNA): TGTGCCAGCAGAGGACAGGGCGACACTGAAGCTTTCTTT. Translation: CASRGQGDTEAFF.

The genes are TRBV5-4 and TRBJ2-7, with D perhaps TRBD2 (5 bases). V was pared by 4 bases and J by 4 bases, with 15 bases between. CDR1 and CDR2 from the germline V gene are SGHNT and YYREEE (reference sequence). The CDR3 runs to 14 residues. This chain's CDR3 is CASSQREDFYEQYF. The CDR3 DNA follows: TGTGCCAGCAGCCAACGGGAAGACTTTTACGAGCAGTACTTC. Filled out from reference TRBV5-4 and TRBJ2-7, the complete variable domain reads ETGVTQSPTHLIKTRGQQVTLRCSSQSGHNTVSWYQQALGQGPQFIFQYYREEENGRGNFPPRFSGLQFPNYSSELNVNALELDDSALYLCASSQREDFYEQYFGPGTRLTVT.

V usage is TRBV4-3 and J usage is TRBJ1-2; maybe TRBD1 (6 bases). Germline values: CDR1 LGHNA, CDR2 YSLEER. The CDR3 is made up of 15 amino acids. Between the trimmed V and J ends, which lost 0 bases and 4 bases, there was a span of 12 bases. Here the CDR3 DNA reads TGCGCCAGCAGCCAAGATTCGACGGGGGCCTATGGCTACACCTTC. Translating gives CASSQDSTGAYGYTF.

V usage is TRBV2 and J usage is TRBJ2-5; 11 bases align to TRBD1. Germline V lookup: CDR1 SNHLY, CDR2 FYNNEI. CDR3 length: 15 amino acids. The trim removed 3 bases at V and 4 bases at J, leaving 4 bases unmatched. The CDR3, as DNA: TGTGCCAGCAGTGACAGGGACAGGGGGGTAGAGACCCAGTACTTC. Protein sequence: CASSDRDRGVETQYF.

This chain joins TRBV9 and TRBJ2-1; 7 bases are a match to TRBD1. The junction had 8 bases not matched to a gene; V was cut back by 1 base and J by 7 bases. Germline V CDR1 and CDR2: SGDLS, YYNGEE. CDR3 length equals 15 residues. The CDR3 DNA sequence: TGTGCCAGCAGCGTATCGACAGGGTTTATTAATGAGCAGTTCTTC. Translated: CASSVSTGFINEQFF.

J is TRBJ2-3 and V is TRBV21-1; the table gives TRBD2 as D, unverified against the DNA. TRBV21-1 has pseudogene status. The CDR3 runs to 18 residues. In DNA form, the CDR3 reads TGTGCCAGCAGCAACCCATGGGAGCGGGGGGGCAGCACAGATACGCAGTATTTT. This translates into CASSNPWERGGSTDTQYF.